This section outlines one TCR beta chain sequence together with its context. This entry belongs to a study of tumor T cells in aggressive B-cell lymphoma. The CDR3 is made up of 14 amino acids. Per germline, CDR1 SGHTA and CDR2 FQGNSA. The germline V and J ends were trimmed by 4 bases and 4 bases, with 11 bases remaining between them. Sequenced by immunoSEQ multiplex PCR; TCRdb stores in-frame clones only, minus some. The table has 10,000 or so clones, roughly 85% seen once. Sequencing was carried out using tumor tissue. The source of this sequence is an adult with diffuse large B cell lymphoma. The chain couples TRBV7-2 to TRBJ2-1; D gene unclear. The CDR3 loop reads CASSSYTPYNEQFF. The CDR3 DNA follows: TGTGCCAGCAGCTCATACACCCCGTACAATGAGCAGTTCTTC.